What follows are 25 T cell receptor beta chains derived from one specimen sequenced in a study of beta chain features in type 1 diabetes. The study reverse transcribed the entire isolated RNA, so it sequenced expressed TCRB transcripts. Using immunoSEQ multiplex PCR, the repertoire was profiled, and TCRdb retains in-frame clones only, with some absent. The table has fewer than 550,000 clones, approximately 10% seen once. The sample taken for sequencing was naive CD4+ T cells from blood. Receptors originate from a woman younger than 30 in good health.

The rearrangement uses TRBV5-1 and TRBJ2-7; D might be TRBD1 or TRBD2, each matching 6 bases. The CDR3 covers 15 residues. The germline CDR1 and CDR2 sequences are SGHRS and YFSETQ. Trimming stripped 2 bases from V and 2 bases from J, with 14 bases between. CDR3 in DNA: TGCGCCAGCAGCTTAGGCGGGACACTAGCCTACGAGCAGTACTTC. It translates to CASSLGGTLAYEQYF.

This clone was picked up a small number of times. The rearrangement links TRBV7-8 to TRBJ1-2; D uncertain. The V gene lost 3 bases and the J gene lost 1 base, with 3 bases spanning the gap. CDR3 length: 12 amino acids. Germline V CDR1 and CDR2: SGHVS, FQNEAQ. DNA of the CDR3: TGTGCCAGCAGCTTCGGTAACTATGGCTACACCTTC. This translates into CASSFGNYGYTF.

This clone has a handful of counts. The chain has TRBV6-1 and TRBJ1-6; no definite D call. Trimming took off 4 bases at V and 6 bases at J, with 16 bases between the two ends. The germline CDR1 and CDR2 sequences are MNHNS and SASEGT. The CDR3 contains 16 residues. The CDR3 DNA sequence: TGTGCCAGCAGTGTGTTGGGGTCCCTTCGTAATTCACCCCTCCACTTT. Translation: CASSVLGSLRNSPLHF.

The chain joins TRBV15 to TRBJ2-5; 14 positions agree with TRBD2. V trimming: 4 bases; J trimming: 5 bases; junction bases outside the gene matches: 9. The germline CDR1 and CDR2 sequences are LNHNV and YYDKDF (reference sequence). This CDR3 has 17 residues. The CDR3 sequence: CATSTGLAGGPGETQYF. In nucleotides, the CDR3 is TGTGCCACCAGCACCGGACTAGCGGGAGGTCCGGGGGAGACCCAGTACTTC.

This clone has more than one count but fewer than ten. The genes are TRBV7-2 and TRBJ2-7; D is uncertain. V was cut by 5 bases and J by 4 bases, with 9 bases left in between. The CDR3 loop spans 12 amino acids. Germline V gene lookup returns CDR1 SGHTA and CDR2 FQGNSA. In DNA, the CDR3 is TGTGCCAGCAGCCCAACTCTTTACGAGCAGTACTTC. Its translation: CASSPTLYEQYF.

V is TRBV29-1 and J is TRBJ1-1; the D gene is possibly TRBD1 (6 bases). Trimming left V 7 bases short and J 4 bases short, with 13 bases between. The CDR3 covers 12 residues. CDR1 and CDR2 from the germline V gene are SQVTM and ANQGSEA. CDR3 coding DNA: TGCAGCGCTAAAAAGGGGGGCACTGAAGCTTTCTTT. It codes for CSAKKGGTEAFF.

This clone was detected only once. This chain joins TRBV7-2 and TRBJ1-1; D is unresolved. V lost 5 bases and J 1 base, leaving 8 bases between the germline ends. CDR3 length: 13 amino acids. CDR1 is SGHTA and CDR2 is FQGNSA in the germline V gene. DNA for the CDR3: TGTGCCAGCAGCAGGGTTTCGAACACTGAAGCTTTCTTT. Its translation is CASSRVSNTEAFF.

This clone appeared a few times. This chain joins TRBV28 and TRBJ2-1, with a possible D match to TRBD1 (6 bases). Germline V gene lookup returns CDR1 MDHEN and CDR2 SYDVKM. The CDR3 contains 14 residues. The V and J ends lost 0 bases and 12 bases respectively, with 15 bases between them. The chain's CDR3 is CASSLWTSEGVQFF. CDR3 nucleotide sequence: TGTGCCAGCAGTTTATGGACATCTGAGGGGGTGCAGTTCTTC.

CDR3: CASSQRTGGTDTQYF. DNA of the CDR3: TGTGCCAGCAGCCAACGGACCGGTGGCACAGATACGCAGTATTTT. J is TRBJ2-3 and V is TRBV14; D gene unclear. CDR1 and CDR2 (germline): SGHDN, FVKESK. Trimming stripped 2 bases from V and 1 base from J, with 10 bases between. This CDR3 has 15 residues. Filled out from reference TRBV14 and TRBJ2-3, the complete variable domain reads EAGVTQFPSHSVIEKGQTVTLRCDPISGHDNLYWYRRVMGKEIKFLLHFVKESKQDESGMPNNRFLAERTGGTYSTLKVQPAELEDSGVYFCASSQRTGGTDTQYFGPGTRLTVL.

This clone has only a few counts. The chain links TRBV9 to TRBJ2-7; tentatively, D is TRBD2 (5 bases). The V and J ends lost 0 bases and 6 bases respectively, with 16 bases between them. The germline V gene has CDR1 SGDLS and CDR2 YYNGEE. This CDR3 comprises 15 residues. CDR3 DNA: TGTGCCAGCAGCGTAGAGCCTAGCCGCGTTAGCGAGCAGTACTTC. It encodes CASSVEPSRVSEQYF. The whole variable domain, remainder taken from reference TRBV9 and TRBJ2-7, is DSGVTQTPKHLITATGQRVTLRCSPRSGDLSVYWYQQSLDQGLQFLIQYYNGEERAKGNILERFSAQQFPDLHSELNLSSLELGDSALYFCASSVEPSRVSEQYFGPGTRLTVT.

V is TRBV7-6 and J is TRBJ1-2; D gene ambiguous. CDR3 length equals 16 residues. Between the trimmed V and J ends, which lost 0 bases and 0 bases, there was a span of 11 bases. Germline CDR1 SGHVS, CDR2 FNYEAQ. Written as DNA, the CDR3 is TGTGCCAGCAGCTTAGCCGCAGTGTTTACTAACTATGGCTACACCTTC. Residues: CASSLAAVFTNYGYTF.

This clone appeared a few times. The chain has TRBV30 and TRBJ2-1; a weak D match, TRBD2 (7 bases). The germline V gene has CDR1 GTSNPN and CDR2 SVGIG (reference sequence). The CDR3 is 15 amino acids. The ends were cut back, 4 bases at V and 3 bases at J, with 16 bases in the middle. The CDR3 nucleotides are TGTGCCTGGACGCGGGGGCCCCAACGCTACAATGAGCAGTTCTTC. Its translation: CAWTRGPQRYNEQFF.

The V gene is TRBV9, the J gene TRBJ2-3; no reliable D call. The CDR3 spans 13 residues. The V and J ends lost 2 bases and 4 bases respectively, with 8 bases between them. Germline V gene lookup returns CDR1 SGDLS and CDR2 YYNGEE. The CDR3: CASSVVVSDTQYF. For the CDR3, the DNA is TGTGCCAGCAGCGTGGTAGTCTCAGATACGCAGTATTTT.

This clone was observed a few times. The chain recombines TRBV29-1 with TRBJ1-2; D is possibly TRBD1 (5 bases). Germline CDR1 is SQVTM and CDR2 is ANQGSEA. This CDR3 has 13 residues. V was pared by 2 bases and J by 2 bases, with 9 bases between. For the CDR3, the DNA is TGCAGCGTTGAATCGGAGGGGAACTATGGCTACACCTTC. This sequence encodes CSVESEGNYGYTF.

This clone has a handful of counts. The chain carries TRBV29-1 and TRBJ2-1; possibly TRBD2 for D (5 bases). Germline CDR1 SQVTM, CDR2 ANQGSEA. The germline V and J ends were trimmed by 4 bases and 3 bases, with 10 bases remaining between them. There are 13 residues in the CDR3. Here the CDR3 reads CSVAGGGYNEQFF. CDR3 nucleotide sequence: TGCAGCGTTGCAGGAGGAGGCTACAATGAGCAGTTCTTC.

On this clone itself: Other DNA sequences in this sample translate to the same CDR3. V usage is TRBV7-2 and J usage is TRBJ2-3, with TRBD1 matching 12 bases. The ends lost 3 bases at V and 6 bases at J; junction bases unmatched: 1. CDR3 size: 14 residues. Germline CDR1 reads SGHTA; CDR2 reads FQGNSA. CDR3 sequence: CASSLGQGADTQYF. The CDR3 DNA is TGTGCCAGCAGCTTGGGACAGGGGGCCGATACGCAGTATTTT.

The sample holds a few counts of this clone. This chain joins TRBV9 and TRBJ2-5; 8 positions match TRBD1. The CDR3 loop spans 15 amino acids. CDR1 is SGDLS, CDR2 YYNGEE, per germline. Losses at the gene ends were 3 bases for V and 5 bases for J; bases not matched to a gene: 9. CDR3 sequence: CASSARDRQSETQYF. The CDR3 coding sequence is TGTGCCAGCAGCGCCCGGGACAGGCAGAGTGAGACCCAGTACTTC.

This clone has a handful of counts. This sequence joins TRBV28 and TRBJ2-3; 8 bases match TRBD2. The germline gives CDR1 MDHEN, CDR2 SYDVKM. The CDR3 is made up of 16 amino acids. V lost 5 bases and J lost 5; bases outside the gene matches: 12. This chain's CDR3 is CASSLHPGGPQDTQYF. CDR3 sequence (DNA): TGTGCCAGCAGTCTACATCCGGGGGGGCCTCAAGATACGCAGTATTTT.

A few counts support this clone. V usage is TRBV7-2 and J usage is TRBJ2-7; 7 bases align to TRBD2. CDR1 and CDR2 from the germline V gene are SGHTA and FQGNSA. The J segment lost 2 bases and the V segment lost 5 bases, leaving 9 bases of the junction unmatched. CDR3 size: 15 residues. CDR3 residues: CASSATKAGAYEQYF. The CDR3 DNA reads TGTGCCAGCAGCGCAACGAAGGCGGGAGCCTACGAGCAGTACTTC. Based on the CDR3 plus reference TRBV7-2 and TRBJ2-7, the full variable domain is GAGVSQSPSNKVTEKGKDVELRCDPISGHTALYWYRQSLGQGLEFLIYFQGNSAPDKSGLPSDRFSAERTGGSVSTLTIQRTQQEDSAVYLCASSATKAGAYEQYFGPGTRLTVT.

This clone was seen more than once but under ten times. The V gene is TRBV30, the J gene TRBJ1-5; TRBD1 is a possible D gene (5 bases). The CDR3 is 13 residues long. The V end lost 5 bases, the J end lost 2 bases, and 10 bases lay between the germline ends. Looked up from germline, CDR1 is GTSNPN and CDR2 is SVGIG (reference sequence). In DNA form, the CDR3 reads TGTGCCTGGCAAGACAGTGGCAATCAGCCCCAGCATTTT. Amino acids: CAWQDSGNQPQHF.

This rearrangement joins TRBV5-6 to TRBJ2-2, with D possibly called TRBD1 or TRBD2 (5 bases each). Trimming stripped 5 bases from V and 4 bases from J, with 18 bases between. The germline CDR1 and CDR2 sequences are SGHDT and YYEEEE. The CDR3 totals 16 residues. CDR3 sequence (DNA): TGTGCCAGCAGTGAATTTCTGGGACCGGTCACCGGGGAGCTGTTTTTT. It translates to CASSEFLGPVTGELFF. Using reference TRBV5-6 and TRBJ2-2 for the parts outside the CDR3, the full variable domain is DAGVTQSPTHLIKTRGQQVTLRCSPKSGHDTVSWYQQALGQGPQFIFQYYEEEERQRGNFPDRFSGHQFPNYSSELNVNALLLGDSALYLCASSEFLGPVTGELFFGEGSRLTVL.

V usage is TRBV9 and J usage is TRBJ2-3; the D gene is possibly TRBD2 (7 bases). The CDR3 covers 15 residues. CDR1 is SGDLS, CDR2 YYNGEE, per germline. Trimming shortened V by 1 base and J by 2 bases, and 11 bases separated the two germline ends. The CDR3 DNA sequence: TGTGCCAGCAGCGTACGAGCGGGACACACAGATACGCAGTATTTT. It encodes CASSVRAGHTDTQYF. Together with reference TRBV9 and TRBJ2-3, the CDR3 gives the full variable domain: DSGVTQTPKHLITATGQRVTLRCSPRSGDLSVYWYQQSLDQGLQFLIQYYNGEERAKGNILERFSAQQFPDLHSELNLSSLELGDSALYFCASSVRAGHTDTQYFGPGTRLTVL.

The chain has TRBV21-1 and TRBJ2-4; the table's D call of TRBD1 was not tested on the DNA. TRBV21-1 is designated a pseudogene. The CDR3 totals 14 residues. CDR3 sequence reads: CASSLTGIADIQYF. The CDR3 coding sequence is TGTGCCAGCAGCCTAACAGGGATTGCGGACATTCAGTACTTC.

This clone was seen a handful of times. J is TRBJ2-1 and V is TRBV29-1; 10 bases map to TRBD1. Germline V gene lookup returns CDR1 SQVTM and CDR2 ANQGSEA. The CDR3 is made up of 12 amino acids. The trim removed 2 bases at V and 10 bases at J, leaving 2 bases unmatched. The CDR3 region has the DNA TGCAGCGTTGAAAGACAGGGGGCCGAGCAGTTCTTC. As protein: CSVERQGAEQFF.

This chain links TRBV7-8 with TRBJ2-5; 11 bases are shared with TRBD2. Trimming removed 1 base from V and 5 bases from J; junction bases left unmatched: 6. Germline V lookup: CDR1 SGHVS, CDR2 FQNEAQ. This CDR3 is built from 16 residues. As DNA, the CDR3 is TGTGCCAGCAGCTTAGTGGTTAGCGGGAGGGGTGAGACCCAGTACTTC. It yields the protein CASSLVVSGRGETQYF.